This TCR beta chain stems from a study of blood T cells in healthy people across ages. Across the whole study: When template switching was applied, about one barcoded beta molecule was captured per two T cells.

With respect to this clonotype: As yet, its antigen is unknown.

Findings and limits, study-wide: Any conclusive comparison of naive versus antigen-experienced cells was prevented by using unsorted PBMCs.

Next came a second PCR, run for 7 to 11 cycles, which used a sample-barcoded 5' primer along with a J-beta primer mix. Each of the cDNA molecules was tagged by a template-switch adaptor with 12 random nucleotides. A single record per CDR3 protein comes from TCRdb applying MiXCR to the 5' RACE reads. The data hold 1.5 million to 2 million distinct CDR3 sequences, with 40% to 55% observed a single time. The CDR3 is 13 residues long. Losses at the gene ends were 2 bases for V and 8 bases for J; bases not matched to a gene: 5. The sequence was obtained from a middle-aged woman in good health. The chain recombines TRBV12-3 or TRBV12-4 with TRBJ1-2, with 7 bases matching TRBD1. The source material was blood. For the CDR3, the DNA is TGTGCCAGCAGTTTAATACAGGGGAAAGGCTACACCTTC. Protein product: CASSLIQGKGYTF.